The 24 T cell receptor beta chains reported below all come from one sample, sequenced in a study of T cell responses to AZD1222 COVID-19 vaccine (dated by TCRdb to about 2021). To prepare the library, the immunoSEQ multiplex PCR assay was applied. TCRdb took this table from immuneACCESS and kept in-frame rearrangements with V and J called. Such tables lack part of the clones; where checked against another copy, unresolved V genes explain under half of the gap, and the rest is unexplained. Present in this sample are more than 35,000 clones, around four fifths of which were seen just once. The biggest ten clones account for roughly 22% of the sample. The intended sense of this specimen's time point label: about 28 days (+/-7) after the second vaccine dose. The sample's treatment or condition label is to be understood as: meningococcal conjugate vaccine given as trial control. The sequenced sample was peripheral blood, obtained 28 days after the second dose of the MenACWY control vaccine. The source of these receptors is an adult who received the MenACWY meningococcal vaccine as a control.

The chain uses TRBV5-1 and TRBJ2-1, with D maybe TRBD2 (5 bases). CDR1 and CDR2 (germline): SGHRS, YFSETQ. V lost 3 bases, J lost 4 bases, and 11 bases lay in between. The CDR3 spans 14 residues. CDR3 in amino acids: CASSSGELYNEQFF. The CDR3 nucleotides read TGCGCCAGCAGCTCCGGGGAATTATACAATGAGCAGTTCTTC.

The chain links TRBV5-8 to TRBJ2-1, with 13 bases that match TRBD2. The CDR3 length is 16 residues. The V gene end was trimmed by 6 bases and the J gene end by 2 bases; junction bases not matched to a gene: 5. From germline, CDR1 is SGHTS and CDR2 YDEGEE. The CDR3 DNA reads TGTGCCAGCACCAGGGGACTAGCGGGGACCTACAATGAGCAGTTCTTC. It yields the protein CASTRGLAGTYNEQFF.

The chain uses TRBV7-9 and TRBJ1-1, with TRBD1 as a possible D gene (5 bases). The CDR3 has 14 residues. CDR1 is SEHNR, CDR2 FQNEAQ, per germline (reference sequence). The V end lost 5 bases, the J end lost 1 base, and 11 bases lay between the germline ends. In nucleotides, the CDR3 is TGTGCCAGCAGCAGGGACGGTCCGAACACTGAAGCTTTCTTT. Residues: CASSRDGPNTEAFF.

V gene TRBV10-3 combines with J gene TRBJ1-6; a possible D gene is TRBD1 (6 bases). The V end lost 4 bases, the J end lost 7 bases, and 11 bases lay between the germline ends. This CDR3 is built from 14 residues. Germline loops: CDR1 ENHRY, CDR2 SYGVKD. The CDR3 is CAISGAGVNSPLHF. In DNA, the CDR3 is TGTGCCATCAGTGGGGCAGGGGTGAATTCACCCCTCCACTTT.

CDR3 protein: CASSQFAGVGNTIYF. CDR3 sequence (DNA): TGCGCCAGCAGCCAATTCGCAGGGGTTGGAAACACCATATATTTT. The chain joins TRBV4-1 to TRBJ1-3; D possibly corresponds to TRBD1 (6 bases). There are 15 residues in the CDR3. V was clipped by 2 bases and J by 3 bases, with 11 bases between them. Germline-derived CDR1 and CDR2 are MGHRA and YSYEKL.

J is TRBJ2-1 and V is TRBV29-1, with D unclear. The CDR3 totals 12 residues. Germline V gene sequence: CDR1 SQVTM, CDR2 ANQGSEA. V was trimmed by 3 bases and J by 6 bases, leaving 9 bases between them. CDR3 bases: TGCAGCGTTGATAGACCCGGCAATGAGCAGTTCTTC. This gives the protein CSVDRPGNEQFF.

The genes are TRBV30 and TRBJ1-5; perhaps TRBD1 as D (6 bases). The V end lost 1 base, the J end lost 3 bases, and 13 bases lay between the germline ends. The germline V gene has CDR1 GTSNPN and CDR2 SVGIG (reference sequence). This CDR3 is built from 15 residues. CDR3 sequence: CAWSDGGRFNQPQHF. CDR3 bases: TGTGCCTGGAGTGACGGGGGGCGATTCAATCAGCCCCAGCATTTT.

The chain uses TRBV9 and TRBJ1-3, with 8 bases identical to TRBD1. Germline lookup yields CDR1 SGDLS and CDR2 YYNGEE. The V and J ends lost 4 bases and 4 bases, in that order; junction bases with no gene match: 16. The CDR3 sequence is 18 residues long. The CDR3 DNA reads as TGTGCCAGCAGCCTAGGGGTAGGGCAGGGGGCGCGGGGAAACACCATATATTTT. It yields the protein CASSLGVGQGARGNTIYF.

The chain combines TRBV9 with TRBJ1-6; no firm D call. CDR1 is SGDLS and CDR2 is YYNGEE in the germline V gene. Trimming took 2 bases from V and 10 from J, leaving 10 bases between them. CDR3 length: 13 residues. The CDR3 here is CASSVTSASPLHF. The DNA of the CDR3 is TGTGCCAGCAGCGTTACTTCTGCATCACCCCTCCACTTT.

This clone was detected a few times. The chain couples TRBV18 to TRBJ2-3; 11 bases are shared with TRBD2. With 3 bases clipped from V and 2 bases from J, the junction kept 10 bases outside the gene matches. There are 18 residues in the CDR3. Germline V gene data show CDR1 as KGHSH and CDR2 as LQKENI. As DNA, the CDR3 is TGTGCCAGCTCACCTTTTTCGCTAGCGGGAGGTTTCACAGATACGCAGTATTTT. Translating it yields CASSPFSLAGGFTDTQYF.

The chain joins TRBV6-1 to TRBJ2-7, with D tentatively TRBD1 (6 bases). This CDR3 is 15 amino acids long. V lost 1 base and J lost 5, with 15 bases in between. Germline V gives CDR1 MNHNS, CDR2 SASEGT. The CDR3 sequence is CASSEGLTGSDEQYV. CDR3 in DNA: TGTGCCAGCAGTGAAGGGCTCACAGGGTCGGACGAGCAGTACGTC.

The sample holds one count of this clone. This rearrangement joins TRBV7-2 to TRBJ2-1; weak D call: TRBD2 (5 bases). Trimming removed 2 bases at V and 6 bases at J, with 14 bases between. The CDR3 sequence is 15 residues long. Germline-derived CDR1 and CDR2 are SGHTA and FQGNSA. The CDR3 DNA is TGTGCCAGCAGCTTAATGCCGTGGACTGGCAATGAGCAGTTCTTC. Protein product: CASSLMPWTGNEQFF.

V gene TRBV9 combines with J gene TRBJ2-1; 9 bases map to TRBD2. Trimming removed 0 bases from V and 7 bases from J; junction bases left unmatched: 2. Per the germline V gene, CDR1 is SGDLS and CDR2 is YYNGEE. The CDR3 length is 14 residues. Written as DNA, the CDR3 is TGTGCCAGCAGCGTAGACAGCGGGGGGAATGAGCAGTTCTTC. Encoded protein: CASSVDSGGNEQFF.

The CDR3 loop reads CASSLGGHISYEQYF. The CDR3 region has the DNA TGTGCCAGCAGCTTAGGCGGCCATATCTCCTACGAGCAGTACTTC. The chain combines TRBV7-2 with TRBJ2-7; D not resolved. The ends were cut back, 1 base at V and 0 bases at J, with 10 bases in the middle. This CDR3 contains 15 residues. Germline values: CDR1 SGHTA, CDR2 FQGNSA.

The sample holds a few counts of this clone. The genes are TRBV4-2 and TRBJ2-1; D is uncertain. The CDR3 is 16 residues long. Germline CDR1 LGHNA, CDR2 YNFKEQ. Trimming removed 0 bases at V and 12 bases at J, with 21 bases between. CDR3 protein: CASSQDPPEALATQFF. Written as DNA, the CDR3 is TGTGCCAGCAGCCAAGATCCCCCTGAGGCCTTGGCGACGCAGTTCTTC.

The CDR3 sequence: CASSYGLEGEKLFF. CDR3 coding DNA: TGTGCCAGCAGTTACGGGCTCGAGGGAGAAAAACTGTTTTTT. This chain links TRBV6-6 with TRBJ1-4; D gene ambiguous. CDR1 is MNHNY, CDR2 SVGAGI, per germline (reference sequence). This CDR3 has 14 residues. Trimming cost V 2 bases and J 8 bases, with 12 bases left between them.

As regards this clone: The same CDR3 arises from other DNA sequences in this sample as well. The chain couples TRBV6-5 to TRBJ1-1; TRBD1 might be the D (5 bases). The CDR3 consists of 13 residues. CDR1 is MNHEY, CDR2 SVGAGI, per germline. V shed 5 bases and J shed 1 base, with 8 bases lying between them. The CDR3 DNA reads as TGTGCCAGCAGTAGACAGACGAACACTGAAGCTTTCTTT. Translated, it gives CASSRQTNTEAFF.

V and J are TRBV24-1 and TRBJ2-1, with 10 nucleotides matching TRBD2. Losses at the gene ends were 3 bases for V and 6 bases for J; bases not matched to a gene: 4. Germline values: CDR1 KGHDR, CDR2 SFDVKD. This CDR3 comprises 15 residues. CDR3 coding DNA: TGTGCCACCAGTGATGGGCTAGCGGGGGCCAATGAGCAGTTCTTC. As protein: CATSDGLAGANEQFF.

The J gene is TRBJ1-4, the V gene TRBV5-6; D gene ambiguous. Germline loops: CDR1 SGHDT, CDR2 YYEEEE. Trimming shortened V by 6 bases and J by 0 bases, and 12 bases separated the two germline ends. This CDR3 spans 15 amino acids. The CDR3 DNA reads as TGTGCCAGCACCCCGGCCGGGACAACTAATGAAAAACTGTTTTTT. This codes for CASTPAGTTNEKLFF. Together with reference TRBV5-6 and TRBJ1-4, the CDR3 gives the full variable domain: DAGVTQSPTHLIKTRGQQVTLRCSPKSGHDTVSWYQQALGQGPQFIFQYYEEEERQRGNFPDRFSGHQFPNYSSELNVNALLLGDSALYLCASTPAGTTNEKLFFGSGTQLSVL.

This rearrangement joins TRBV6-4 to TRBJ2-3, with TRBD2 matching 14 bases. Germline CDR1 reads MRHNA; CDR2 reads SNTAGT. The V segment lost 3 bases and the J segment 4 bases; nucleotides outside the gene matches: 0. The CDR3 is 15 amino acids. The CDR3 region is CASSETSGGADTQYF. As DNA, the CDR3 is TGTGCCAGCAGTGAGACTAGCGGGGGGGCAGATACGCAGTATTTT.

CDR3: CASSSTFLSPRGSTEAFF. The CDR3 DNA is TGTGCCAGCAGCTCAACTTTTCTTTCCCCCAGGGGGAGCACTGAAGCTTTCTTT. This chain connects TRBV28 to TRBJ1-1; 7 bases map to TRBD1. CDR1 MDHEN and CDR2 SYDVKM come from the germline V gene. The CDR3 covers 18 residues. The V segment lost 6 bases and the J segment 4 bases; nucleotides outside the gene matches: 20.

This chain uses TRBV6-6 with TRBJ1-1, with D maybe TRBD1 (6 bases). The germline gives CDR1 MNHNY, CDR2 SVGAGI (reference sequence). V was clipped by 2 bases and J by 5 bases, with 15 bases between them. The CDR3 runs 15 residues. In DNA form, the CDR3 reads TGTGCCAGCAGTTACGCCGAGGGGGGAGGGACTGAAGCTTTCTTT. This encodes CASSYAEGGGTEAFF.

The rearrangement uses TRBV5-4 and TRBJ2-6; D remains unclear. The germline V and J ends were trimmed by 0 bases and 1 base, with 8 bases remaining between them. CDR3 length: 16 amino acids. The germline gives CDR1 SGHNT, CDR2 YYREEE (reference sequence). CDR3 region: CASSLERNSGANVLTF. CDR3 nucleotides: TGTGCCAGCAGCTTGGAAAGGAATTCTGGGGCCAACGTCCTGACTTTC.

The J gene is TRBJ1-5, the V gene TRBV19; no clear D. The V gene lost 3 bases and the J gene lost 7 bases, with 13 bases spanning the gap. Germline V gene lookup returns CDR1 LNHDA and CDR2 SQIVND (reference sequence). This CDR3 contains 14 residues. In DNA, the CDR3 is TGTGCCAGTAGTATCTGGGGTCCCAAGCAGCCCCAGCATTTT. Translating it yields CASSIWGPKQPQHF.